A selection of T cell receptor beta chains follows, all from one sample in a study of T cells expressing NK-cell markers. TCRdb re-called the 5' RACE reads; one entry per CDR3 protein, DNA not given. The sample table includes approximately 170,000 distinct CDR3 sequences. The sequenced sample consisted of blood T cells: a sorted CD56 or NKG2C T cell subset, CD4+ or CD8+ T cells, or bulk PBMC T cells (not recorded which). The receptors were gathered from a man aged 18 to 69 in good health. Both conserved end residues are part of each CDR3. Fields, in order: clone size, V gene, J gene, CDR3 protein. Part of the rows lack a size; the others show once, few, many or a class for expanded clones.

>-|TRBV20-1|TRBJ2-7
CSARTPARGATYEQYF
>-|TRBV28|TRBJ1-1
CASSPFREKSTEAFF
>-|TRBV30|TRBJ2-5
CAWSEGVGSRETQYF
>-|TRBV3-1|TRBJ2-1
CASSQGHLSYNEQFF
>-|TRBV9|TRBJ1-6
CASSEGGSGSPLHF
>-|TRBV5-8|TRBJ1-5
CASSLVGPQHF
>-|TRBV11-2|TRBJ2-7
CASSLTGTGGSEQYF
>-|TRBV25-1|TRBJ2-3
CASSESGVQYF
>-|TRBV20-1|TRBJ2-5
CSAEPRETQYF
>-|TRBV2|TRBJ2-7
CASEQGAYEQYF
>-|TRBV27|TRBJ2-3
CASSLRLAGGGDTQYF
>-|TRBV7-7|TRBJ2-3
CASSSGPGTTDTQYF
>-|TRBV2|TRBJ2-1
CARRGGGPYNEQFF
>-|TRBV12-3/TRBV12-4|TRBJ2-7
CASSLVAAQSEQYF
>-|TRBV11-3|TRBJ2-5
CASSTDRHQETQYF
>-|TRBV29-1|TRBJ1-3
CSVEEGTGGNTIYF
>-|TRBV27|TRBJ1-4
CASSLFGPSAEKLFF
>-|TRBV4-2|TRBJ2-1
CASSQDQRAEVNEQFF
>-|TRBV20-1|TRBJ1-1
CSARDRSASGVDTEAFF
>-|TRBV6-1|TRBJ2-5
CASSATSGGRETQYF
>-|TRBV20-1|TRBJ2-3
CSARDPIVGPPSDTQYF
>-|TRBV15|TRBJ2-2
CATQGTGELFF
>-|TRBV7-9|TRBJ2-2
CASSLPPGLALELFF
>-|TRBV20-1|TRBJ2-1
CSAVWGSNEQFF
>-|TRBV20-1|TRBJ1-1
CSARKQGTNTEAFF
>-|TRBV7-9|TRBJ2-3
CASSLGSTGDTQYF
>-|TRBV9|TRBJ2-3
CASSQGGGFRGDTQYF
>-|TRBV12-3/TRBV12-4|TRBJ2-5
CASSFRLAATQETQYF
>-|TRBV21-1|TRBJ2-5
CAQTERQGAAIRETQYF
>-|TRBV5-1|TRBJ1-1
CASSLGIFTRNTEAFF
>medium-sized|TRBV5-1|TRBJ2-5
CASSEPTGDIILEETQYF
>-|TRBV20-1|TRBJ2-1
CSASWLAGSRNEQFF
>-|TRBV10-3|TRBJ2-5
CAIAPGSRETQYF
>-|TRBV7-3|TRBJ2-7
CASQPPGQRVIRVYF
>-|TRBV3-1|TRBJ2-4
CASSPEAGVAKNIQYF
>-|TRBV2|TRBJ2-6
CASTGTGTGANVLTF
>-|TRBV28|TRBJ2-7
CASSLEDRPSYEQYF